Each of the 13 T cell receptor beta chains below was sequenced from the same sample in a study of response to subunit inactivated influenza vaccine. Via MiXCR, TCRdb re-called the RT-PCR reads, giving one row per CDR3 protein. The sample holds roughly 570,000 distinct CDR3 sequences, approximately 13% seen once. The source was PBMCs from blood, collected 45 days after vaccination. These receptors were obtained from a man aged 45 to 65 who received an inactivated influenza vaccine.

This clonotype occurred once. The chain couples TRBV11-2 to TRBJ2-1; the match to TRBD2 covers 11 bases. V shed 3 bases and J 8 bases; nucleotides not matched to a gene: 6. The CDR3 spans 15 residues. In germline, CDR1 is SGHAT, CDR2 FQNNGV. Here the CDR3 reads CASSFSGRAGDEQFF. In DNA, the CDR3 is TGTGCCAGCAGCTTTAGCGGGAGGGCCGGGGATGAGCAGTTCTTC.

Ten or more counts support this clonotype. The J gene is TRBJ2-7, the V gene TRBV5-6, with a tentative D call TRBD2 (6 bases). The V end lost 5 bases, the J end lost 6 bases, and 21 bases lay between the germline ends. The CDR3 has 15 amino acids. CDR1 is SGHDT, CDR2 YYEEEE, per germline. Written as DNA, the CDR3 is TGTGCCAGCAGTACTACGGGACTGGTCCTAGGCGAGCAGTACTTC. It specifies CASSTTGLVLGEQYF.

This clonotype was detected a few times. This chain uses TRBV29-1 with TRBJ2-1, with TRBD2 matching 11 bases. Trimming removed 6 bases from V and 5 bases from J; junction bases left unmatched: 6. Germline V lookup: CDR1 SQVTM, CDR2 ANQGSEA. CDR3 length equals 14 residues. In DNA, the CDR3 is TGCAGCGTCCAAAGACTAGCGGGGAACAATGAGCAGTTCTTC. Protein: CSVQRLAGNNEQFF.

A few counts support this clonotype. The chain recombines TRBV20-1 with TRBJ2-2, with D perhaps matching TRBD1 (6 bases). V was pared by 1 base and J by 2 bases, with 14 bases between. The CDR3 extends over 16 amino acids. Per germline, CDR1 DFQATT and CDR2 SNEGSKA (reference sequence). The CDR3 spells CSARVGQRENTGELFF. DNA for the CDR3: TGCAGTGCTAGAGTCGGACAGAGGGAAAACACCGGGGAGCTGTTTTTT.

This clonotype occurred a few times. This chain uses TRBV10-3 with TRBJ2-3; 7 bases agree with TRBD1. Trimming at V came to 6 bases and at J to 4 bases, leaving 10 bases not matched to a gene. The germline V gene has CDR1 ENHRY and CDR2 SYGVKD. The CDR3 totals 15 residues. DNA for the CDR3: TGTGCCATCAGCAGCAACAGGGGTTCGGCAGATACGCAGTATTTT. Its protein is CAISSNRGSADTQYF.

This clonotype has at least ten counts. The chain couples TRBV6-2 or TRBV6-3 to TRBJ2-1; D is possibly TRBD2 (5 bases). CDR1 and CDR2 (germline): MNHEY, SVGEGT. The V end was cut by 5 bases, the J end by 0 bases, with 11 bases between. This CDR3 region has 15 residues. CDR3 nucleotides: TGTGCCAGCAGTCTACTAGACACCTCCTACAATGAGCAGTTCTTC. This codes for CASSLLDTSYNEQFF.

This clonotype was seen a handful of times. The V gene is TRBV4-1, the J gene TRBJ2-7; TRBD1 agrees at 7 bases. The CDR3 consists of 15 residues. Per germline, CDR1 MGHRA and CDR2 YSYEKL. V lost 3 bases, J lost 3 bases, and 8 bases stayed unmatched. The CDR3 protein is CASSHPPTGVYEQYF. CDR3 nucleotides: TGCGCCAGCAGCCATCCCCCCACAGGGGTCTACGAGCAGTACTTC.

The chain employs TRBV29-1 and TRBJ1-1, with D possibly TRBD1 on 6 matching bases. CDR3 length: 12 residues. CDR1 SQVTM and CDR2 ANQGSEA come from the germline V gene. V lost 7 bases, J lost 1 base, and 10 bases lay in between. The CDR3 nucleotides read TGCAGCGCAGGGGCCGCGAACACTGAAGCTTTCTTT. Translating it yields CSAGAANTEAFF.

In its sample, this clonotype was seen a few times. The rearrangement uses TRBV12-3 or TRBV12-4 and TRBJ1-1; no clear D gene. CDR3 size: 11 residues. The V gene lost 8 bases and the J gene lost 8 bases, with 12 bases spanning the gap. The CDR3 coding sequence is TGTGCCAGCGGTTCTATCGGAGAAGCTTTCTTT. Protein sequence: CASGSIGEAFF.

There are a few counts of this clonotype. V and J are TRBV12-3 or TRBV12-4 and TRBJ2-7, with a possible D match to TRBD1 (5 bases). The CDR3 is 15 residues long. Between the trimmed V and J ends, which lost 5 bases and 3 bases, there was a span of 17 bases. The CDR3 DNA reads as TGTGCCAGCAGTATTCCGCAGGGTTCCCTCTACGAGCAGTACTTC. It yields the protein CASSIPQGSLYEQYF.

As to this clonotype: Relative to the germline gene, one junction end is altered; a read error may explain this. V gene TRBV5-1 combines with J gene TRBJ2-3, with D possibly called TRBD1 or TRBD2 (5 bases each). The CDR3 runs 16 residues. The germline V gene has CDR1 SGHRS and CDR2 YFSETQ. CDR3 nucleotides: TGCGCCTGCAGCTCCTTGGCCGTAACTGGGGGAGATACGCAGTATTTT. It codes for CACSSLAVTGGDTQYF.

The chain couples TRBV12-3 or TRBV12-4 to TRBJ1-1; the match to TRBD1 covers 7 bases. This CDR3 has 13 amino acids. After removal of 2 bases from V and 10 bases from J, the junction contained 7 bases not matched to a gene. The CDR3 bases are TGTGCCAGCAGTTTATCGGGCGCAGGGGGAGCTTTCTTT. Amino acids: CASSLSGAGGAFF.

The rearrangement joins TRBV7-9 to TRBJ2-1; a possible D gene is TRBD2 (5 bases). Per germline, CDR1 SEHNR and CDR2 FQNEAQ (reference sequence). The V end lost 5 bases, the J end lost 8 bases, and 16 bases lay between the germline ends. CDR3 size: 14 residues. The CDR3 nucleotides are TGTGCCAGCAGCGCAGGACTCAACGGCGATGAGCAGTTCTTC. Its protein is CASSAGLNGDEQFF.